This TCR beta chain is drawn from a study of T cells in Graves' hyperthyroidism and ophthalmopathy. Broader study findings: Blood also carried most thyroid clonotypes expanded above 0.001. A model of 13 V-J pairs discriminated ophthalmopathy from stable hyperthyroidism.

This clonotype showed up many times. Its antigen remains unidentified. The TCR beta CDR3 regions underwent amplification using RNA transcripts as the source. A first-round RT-PCR of the TCR CDR3 used the HTBI primer set. A single record per CDR3 protein comes from TCRdb applying MiXCR to the multiplex PCR reads. The table shows about 410,000 distinct CDR3 sequences, with about 14% occurring only once. Duration under 3 months, a NOSPECS grade of at least 4, and a Clinical Activity Score of at least 3 characterized the ophthalmopathy patients. Isolation of PBMCs was performed on around 9.3 ml fresh peripheral blood. Unmatched junction bases numbered 11, after V lost 5 bases and J lost 10 bases. Germline V CDR1 and CDR2: KGHSH, LQKENI. The CDR3 spans 15 residues.

The chain is built from TRBV18 and TRBJ2-2; TRBD1 agrees at 9 bases. The sample consisted of blood. This TCR derives from a woman aged 25 to 39 with Graves' ophthalmopathy. The CDR3 loop reads CASSTGGLMRSELFF. The CDR3 DNA reads as TGTGCCAGCTCAACAGGGGGCCTTATGCGTTCGGAGCTGTTTTTT.